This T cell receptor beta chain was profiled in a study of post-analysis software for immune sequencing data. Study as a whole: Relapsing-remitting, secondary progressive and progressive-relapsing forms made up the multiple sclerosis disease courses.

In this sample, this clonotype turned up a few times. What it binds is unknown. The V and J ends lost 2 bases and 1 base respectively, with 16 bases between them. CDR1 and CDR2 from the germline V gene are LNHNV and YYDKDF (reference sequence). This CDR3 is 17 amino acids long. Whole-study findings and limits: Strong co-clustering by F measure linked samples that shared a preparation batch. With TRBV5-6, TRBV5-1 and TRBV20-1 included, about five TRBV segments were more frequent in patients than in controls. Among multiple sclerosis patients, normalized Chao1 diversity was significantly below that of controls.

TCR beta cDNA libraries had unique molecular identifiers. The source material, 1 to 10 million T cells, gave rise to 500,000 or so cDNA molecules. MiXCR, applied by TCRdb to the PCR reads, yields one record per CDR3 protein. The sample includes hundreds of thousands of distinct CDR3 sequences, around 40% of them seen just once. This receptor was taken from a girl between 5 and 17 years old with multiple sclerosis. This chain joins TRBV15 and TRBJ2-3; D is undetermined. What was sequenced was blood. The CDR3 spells CATSRSTTTLGTDTQYF. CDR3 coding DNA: TGTGCCACCAGCAGATCCACTACGACCCTGGGCACAGATACGCAGTATTTT. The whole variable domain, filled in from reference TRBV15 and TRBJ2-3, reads DAMVIQNPRYQVTQFGKPVTLSCSQTLNHNVMYWYQQKSSQAPKLLFHYYDKDFNNEADTPDNFQSRRPNTSFCFLDIRSPGLGDTAMYLCATSRSTTTLGTDTQYFGPGTRLTVL.